This passage covers 32 T cell receptor beta chains from one sample sequenced in a study of cytomegalovirus exposure and HLA in healthy donors (dated by TCRdb to the late 2010s). Library preparation was by the immunoSEQ multiplex PCR assay. For the multiplex PCR, a mixture combining 60 forward primers for TCR Vbeta segments and 13 reverse primers for TCR Jbeta segments was used. TCRdb provides this immuneACCESS table in a form limited to in-frame rearrangements. Some clones are lacking; in checked studies, under half of them reflect an unresolved V gene, and why the rest are absent is not known. The sample includes fewer than 200,000 clones, with about 82% observed a single time. The ten largest clones capture about 0.77% of the sample. Sequences were obtained from PBMCs. These TCRs come from a woman under 30 in good health and CMV-seronegative.

V is TRBV6-6 and J is TRBJ1-1; D possibly corresponds to TRBD1 (6 bases). Trimming removed 7 bases from V and 4 bases from J, with 7 bases in between. The CDR3 runs 11 residues. Germline-derived CDR1 and CDR2 are MNHNY and SVGAGI (reference sequence). The chain's CDR3 is CASKGGTEAFF. The CDR3 DNA reads as TGTGCCAGCAAAGGGGGCACTGAAGCTTTCTTT.

CDR3 protein: CASSIDRGGGNTIYF. CDR3 coding DNA: TGTGCCAGCAGTATTGACAGGGGAGGCGGAAACACCATATATTTT. This rearrangement joins TRBV2 to TRBJ1-3; 8 bases map to TRBD1. This CDR3 spans 15 amino acids. V lost 5 bases, J lost 4 bases, and 7 bases stayed unmatched. Looked up from germline, CDR1 is SNHLY and CDR2 is FYNNEI.

This chain connects TRBV10-1 to TRBJ2-1; TRBD2 matches at 15 bases. Unmatched junction bases numbered 8, after V lost 2 bases and J lost 6 bases. Germline values: CDR1 WNHNN, CDR2 SYGVQD (reference sequence). The CDR3 is 18 residues long. The CDR3 sequence is CASSEGLAGGKFSNEQFF. CDR3 nucleotide sequence: TGCGCCAGCAGTGAGGGACTAGCGGGAGGGAAATTCAGCAATGAGCAGTTCTTC.

The DNA for the CDR3 is TGTGCCAGCAGTTACTCGGGCAGGGATGGGGAAAAACTGTTTTTT. It encodes CASSYSGRDGEKLFF. The chain carries TRBV6-5 and TRBJ1-4; a weak D match, TRBD1 (5 bases). Germline V CDR1 and CDR2: MNHEY, SVGAGI. Trimming took off 0 bases at V and 8 bases at J, with 13 bases between the two ends. This CDR3 contains 15 residues.

The J gene is TRBJ2-7, the V gene TRBV11-2; D possibly corresponds to TRBD2 (6 bases). With 6 bases removed from V and 0 bases from J, the gap between germline ends came to 15 bases. This CDR3 is 15 amino acids long. Germline values: CDR1 SGHAT, CDR2 FQNNGV. The CDR3 loop is CASSPGTGSSYEQYF. CDR3 nucleotide sequence: TGTGCCAGCAGTCCCGGGACTGGGAGCTCCTACGAGCAGTACTTC. Complete variable domain (other parts from reference TRBV11-2 and TRBJ2-7): EAGVAQSPRYKIIEKRQSVAFWCNPISGHATLYWYQQILGQGPKLLIQFQNNGVVDDSQLPKDRFSAERLKGVDSTLKIQPAKLEDSAVYLCASSPGTGSSYEQYFGPGTRLTVT.

V and J are TRBV11-2 and TRBJ2-3; weak D call: TRBD2 (5 bases). Trimming removed 1 base at V and 2 bases at J, with 16 bases between. In germline, CDR1 is SGHAT, CDR2 FQNNGV. The length of the CDR3 is 17 residues. The CDR3 bases are TGTGCCAGCAGCTTAGGGGCCTCTTCGAGGGCCACAGATACGCAGTATTTT. Amino acids: CASSLGASSRATDTQYF.

This clone was seen only a few times. This chain uses TRBV5-6 with TRBJ2-7, with TRBD2 identical over 12 bases. CDR3 length: 15 amino acids. Germline assignment: CDR1 SGHDT and CDR2 YYEEEE. With 4 bases clipped from V and 5 bases from J, the junction kept 7 bases outside the gene matches. In nucleotides, the CDR3 is TGTGCCAGCAGCCTAGCGGGAGGGAGTCTCCACGAGCAGTACTTC. It yields the protein CASSLAGGSLHEQYF.

V usage is TRBV5-6 and J usage is TRBJ2-1; D gene ambiguous. V lost 0 bases to trimming and J lost 8 bases, with 9 bases between them. The V gene's germline CDR1 is SGHDT and CDR2 YYEEEE. The CDR3 spans 13 residues. This chain's CDR3 is CASSLAVLHEQFF. CDR3 DNA sequence: TGTGCCAGCAGCTTGGCCGTACTTCATGAGCAGTTCTTC.

The V gene is TRBV28, the J gene TRBJ1-2; weak D call: TRBD1 (6 bases). The CDR3 runs 13 residues. Between the trimmed V and J ends, which lost 6 bases and 2 bases, there was a span of 10 bases. The germline CDR1 and CDR2 sequences are MDHEN and SYDVKM. The CDR3 DNA follows: TGTGCCAGCAGGCAAACAGGGAACTATGGCTACACCTTC. Protein sequence: CASRQTGNYGYTF.

This chain links TRBV10-3 with TRBJ2-4; the match to TRBD1 covers 9 bases. V lost 5 bases to trimming and J lost 3 bases; unmatched junction nucleotides: 5. Germline CDR1 is ENHRY and CDR2 is SYGVKD. The CDR3 length is 15 residues. The DNA for the CDR3 is TGTGCCATCAGTCCGGGACAGGGAAACAAAAACATTCAGTACTTC. Protein product: CAISPGQGNKNIQYF.

The chain has TRBV9 and TRBJ1-5; D is perhaps TRBD1 (6 bases). The CDR3 runs 14 residues. The V gene lost 3 bases and the J gene lost 1 base, with 8 bases spanning the gap. Germline CDR1 reads SGDLS; CDR2 reads YYNGEE. Here the CDR3 DNA reads TGTGCCAGCAGCGGCCAGGGGAGCAATCAGCCCCAGCATTTT. Translation gives CASSGQGSNQPQHF. The whole variable domain, filled in from reference TRBV9 and TRBJ1-5, reads DSGVTQTPKHLITATGQRVTLRCSPRSGDLSVYWYQQSLDQGLQFLIQYYNGEERAKGNILERFSAQQFPDLHSELNLSSLELGDSALYFCASSGQGSNQPQHFGDGTRLSIL.

This chain connects TRBV7-9 to TRBJ2-5, with TRBD1 matching over 7 bases. In germline, CDR1 is SEHNR, CDR2 FQNEAQ (reference sequence). V lost 5 bases, J lost 5 bases, and 8 bases stayed unmatched. The CDR3 is made up of 14 amino acids. The CDR3 nucleotides read TGTGCCAGCAGCGCGCGACAGGGTTGGGAGACCCAGTACTTC. It translates to CASSARQGWETQYF. Supplemented by reference TRBV7-9 and TRBJ2-5, the full variable domain reads DTGVSQNPRHKITKRGQNVTFRCDPISEHNRLYWYRQTLGQGPEFLTYFQNEAQLEKSRLLSDRFSAERPKGSFSTLEIQRTEQGDSAMYLCASSARQGWETQYFGPGTRLLVL.

This clone was seen more than once but under ten times. The chain combines TRBV11-2 with TRBJ2-7; D not resolved. There are 16 residues in the CDR3. The V gene's germline CDR1 is SGHAT and CDR2 FQNNGV. The V and J ends lost 5 bases and 4 bases respectively, with 21 bases between them. The CDR3 DNA follows: TGTGCCAGCAGCACAAGGATTGGCAGGCTTTGGTACGAGCAGTACTTC. Encoded protein: CASSTRIGRLWYEQYF. The complete variable domain, with remaining parts taken from reference TRBV11-2 and TRBJ2-7, reads EAGVAQSPRYKIIEKRQSVAFWCNPISGHATLYWYQQILGQGPKLLIQFQNNGVVDDSQLPKDRFSAERLKGVDSTLKIQPAKLEDSAVYLCASSTRIGRLWYEQYFGPGTRLTVT.

This sequence joins TRBV19 and TRBJ1-3; D is unclear. The V gene lost 5 bases and the J gene lost 0 bases, with 17 bases spanning the gap. From germline, CDR1 is LNHDA and CDR2 SQIVND (reference sequence). The CDR3 has 17 residues. CDR3 loop: CASSPPTPGRSGNTIYF. DNA for the CDR3: TGTGCCAGTAGTCCGCCGACCCCTGGGCGCTCTGGAAACACCATATATTTT.

This sequence joins TRBV2 and TRBJ1-5; D is possibly TRBD1 (5 bases). Germline CDR1 and CDR2: SNHLY and FYNNEI. The V end was cut by 6 bases, the J end by 6 bases, with 15 bases between. The CDR3 consists of 14 residues. CDR3 amino acids: CASRRDQGIQPQHF. The CDR3, as DNA: TGTGCCAGCAGACGCGACCAGGGAATTCAGCCCCAGCATTTT. Supplemented by reference TRBV2 and TRBJ1-5, the full variable domain reads EPEVTQTPSHQVTQMGQEVILRCVPISNHLYFYWYRQILGQKVEFLVSFYNNEISEKSEIFDDQFSVERPDGSNFTLKIRSTKLEDSAMYFCASRRDQGIQPQHFGDGTRLSIL.

CDR3: CASRFYGRGDNEQFF. The CDR3 DNA sequence: TGTGCAAGTCGCTTCTACGGTCGTGGTGACAATGAGCAGTTCTTC. The chain uses TRBV12-2 and TRBJ2-1; no DNA check was done on the table's D call, TRBD2. TRBV12-2 is described as a pseudogene. This CDR3 has 15 residues.

This chain uses TRBV29-1 with TRBJ2-7; 11 bases map to TRBD2. The germline CDR1 and CDR2 sequences are SQVTM and ANQGSEA. J was trimmed by 6 bases and V by 2 bases; bases with no gene match: 12. The CDR3 spans 16 residues. CDR3: CSVESGGSGRVREQYF. DNA of the CDR3: TGCAGCGTTGAATCGGGGGGTAGCGGGAGGGTCCGCGAGCAGTACTTC.

The rearrangement links TRBV15 to TRBJ2-5, with 11 bases aligning to TRBD2. J was trimmed by 4 bases and V by 4 bases; bases with no gene match: 5. Germline values: CDR1 LNHNV, CDR2 YYDKDF (reference sequence). The CDR3 is 15 amino acids. The CDR3 DNA reads TGTGCCACCAGCAATGGGCTAGCGGGAGGAGAGACCCAGTACTTC. It yields the protein CATSNGLAGGETQYF.

The chain links TRBV2 to TRBJ2-2; TRBD1 matches 9 bases. This CDR3 spans 15 amino acids. The V and J ends lost 5 bases and 6 bases, in that order; junction bases with no gene match: 7. CDR1 and CDR2 from the germline V gene are SNHLY and FYNNEI. CDR3 nucleotides: TGTGCCAGCAGTTATCTGGGACAGGGACCCGGGGAGCTGTTTTTT. It yields the protein CASSYLGQGPGELFF.

The V gene is TRBV5-4, the J gene TRBJ2-7; 7 bases line up with TRBD1. There are 13 residues in the CDR3. The germline V gene has CDR1 SGHNT and CDR2 YYREEE (reference sequence). V dropped 4 bases and J dropped 9; count of bases not matched to a gene: 10. The CDR3 coding sequence is TGTGCCAGCAGCCTTAACCTCGACAGGGTGCAGTACTTC. As protein: CASSLNLDRVQYF.

The chain carries TRBV15 and TRBJ2-5; 8 nucleotides align to TRBD1. CDR1 and CDR2 from the germline V gene are LNHNV and YYDKDF (reference sequence). V was clipped by 5 bases and J by 5 bases; unmatched bases: 13. The length of the CDR3 is 16 residues. CDR3 sequence reads: CATSLRKDRDRETQYF. In DNA, the CDR3 is TGTGCCACCAGCTTACGGAAAGACAGGGACAGGGAGACCCAGTACTTC.

The gene calls are TRBV7-2 and TRBJ1-5; 7 bases match TRBD1. The germline V gene has CDR1 SGHTA and CDR2 FQGNSA. The V and J ends lost 0 bases and 3 bases, in that order; junction bases with no gene match: 8. The CDR3 spans 17 residues. CDR3 region: CASSLALQTGDNQPQHF. The CDR3 nucleotides are TGTGCCAGCAGCTTAGCTTTGCAAACAGGGGACAATCAGCCCCAGCATTTT. Combining the CDR3 with reference TRBV7-2 and TRBJ1-5 gives the whole variable domain GAGVSQSPSNKVTEKGKDVELRCDPISGHTALYWYRQSLGQGLEFLIYFQGNSAPDKSGLPSDRFSAERTGGSVSTLTIQRTQQEDSAVYLCASSLALQTGDNQPQHFGDGTRLSIL.

The genes are TRBV11-3 and TRBJ2-3; 7 bases map to TRBD2. The germline gives CDR1 SGHNT, CDR2 YENEEA. The junction had 3 bases not matched to a gene; V was cut back by 1 base and J by 2 bases. The CDR3 has 15 amino acids. CDR3 residues: CASSLGLADTDTQYF. Written as DNA, the CDR3 is TGTGCCAGCAGCTTAGGACTAGCCGACACAGATACGCAGTATTTT. Variable domain in full (rest from reference TRBV11-3 and TRBJ2-3): EAGVVQSPRYKIIEKKQPVAFWCNPISGHNTLYWYLQNLGQGPELLIRYENEEAVDDSQLPKDRFSAERLKGVDSTLKIQPAELGDSAVYLCASSLGLADTDTQYFGPGTRLTVL.

The V gene is TRBV5-1, the J gene TRBJ2-3, with 11 nucleotides matching TRBD2. The trim removed 0 bases at V and 3 bases at J, leaving 3 bases unmatched. CDR3 length: 16 amino acids. The germline V gene encodes CDR1 SGHRS and CDR2 YFSETQ. CDR3 DNA: TGCGCCAGCAGCTTGGTACCTAGCGGGAGGACAGATACGCAGTATTTT. Its translation: CASSLVPSGRTDTQYF.

This clone has only a few counts. The chain uses TRBV19 and TRBJ2-5; 8 nucleotides match TRBD2. Per germline, CDR1 LNHDA and CDR2 SQIVND (reference sequence). The CDR3 extends over 18 amino acids. The V segment lost 7 bases and the J segment 6 bases; nucleotides outside the gene matches: 22. The DNA for the CDR3 is TGTGCCAGTACCCCAGACTGGGACGGGAGGGCCGGGTCAAAGACCCAGTACTTC. This gives the protein CASTPDWDGRAGSKTQYF.

This clone was seen a handful of times. The V gene is TRBV7-2, the J gene TRBJ2-7; 10 nucleotides agree with TRBD1. CDR3 length equals 14 residues. The trim removed 3 bases at V and 2 bases at J, leaving 1 base unmatched. CDR1 is SGHTA, CDR2 FQGNSA, per germline. CDR3 protein: CASSLDRGAYEQYF. DNA of the CDR3: TGTGCCAGCAGCTTGGACAGGGGGGCCTACGAGCAGTACTTC.

This clone was seen more than once but under ten times. The chain uses TRBV19 and TRBJ2-1; TRBD2 matches at 7 bases. Germline V gives CDR1 LNHDA, CDR2 SQIVND (reference sequence). The CDR3 extends over 12 amino acids. V lost 11 bases and J lost 5; bases outside the gene matches: 6. This chain's CDR3 is CAAREFNNEQFF. The CDR3 nucleotides read TGTGCCGCGCGGGAGTTCAACAATGAGCAGTTCTTC.

J is TRBJ2-2 and V is TRBV9, with 13 bases aligning to TRBD2. V shed 4 bases and J 5 bases; nucleotides not matched to a gene: 5. Germline V gene sequence: CDR1 SGDLS, CDR2 YYNGEE. The CDR3 is 16 amino acids. The CDR3 spells CASSPRTSGGTGELFF. In DNA, the CDR3 is TGTGCCAGCAGCCCGCGGACTAGCGGGGGAACCGGGGAGCTGTTTTTT.

This clone was seen a handful of times. The rearrangement links TRBV19 to TRBJ1-6, with 11 bases that match TRBD1. CDR3 length: 16 residues. Germline V CDR1 and CDR2: LNHDA, SQIVND (reference sequence). V gave up 3 bases and J gave up 9 bases; unmatched junction bases: 7. The DNA of the CDR3 is TGTGCCAGTAGTATCCAAGGACAGGGGGCCGGTTCACCCCTCCACTTT. Its protein is CASSIQGQGAGSPLHF.

The gene calls are TRBV6-1 and TRBJ1-3, with D uncertain. The CDR3 totals 14 residues. V shed 2 bases and J shed 0 bases, with 5 bases lying between them. Germline loops: CDR1 MNHNS, CDR2 SASEGT. The CDR3 DNA sequence: TGTGCCAGCAGTGAAAGGAGCTCTGGAAACACCATATATTTT. Its translation: CASSERSSGNTIYF.

This clone appeared a few times. The chain joins TRBV2 to TRBJ2-1; 10 nucleotides match TRBD1. The length of the CDR3 is 17 residues. V was clipped by 3 bases and J by 5 bases; unmatched bases: 10. Looked up from germline, CDR1 is SNHLY and CDR2 is FYNNEI. CDR3 in DNA: TGTGCCAGCAGTGAGTCCACTGCCGGGACAGGGGACAATGAGCAGTTCTTC. It translates to CASSESTAGTGDNEQFF.

This clone was seen a single time. This rearrangement joins TRBV28 to TRBJ2-7; no firm D call. Trimming removed 1 base from V and 1 base from J, with 11 bases in between. Germline CDR1 MDHEN, CDR2 SYDVKM. CDR3 length equals 15 residues. CDR3 nucleotides: TGTGCCAGCAGTTTATCCCACACGTATTCCTACGAGCAGTACTTC. It codes for CASSLSHTYSYEQYF.